A selection of T cell receptor beta chains follows, all from one sample in a study of cytomegalovirus exposure and HLA in healthy donors. Clones were read by immunoSEQ multiplex PCR, and TCRdb kept only the in-frame ones, dropping some. The sample yields tens of thousands of clones, approximately 72% seen once. The source material was PBMCs. Receptors were obtained from a man aged 45-65 years in good health and CMV-seropositive. The CDR3 runs from the conserved cysteine through the conserved F or W. The order of the fields is CDR3 DNA, CDR3 protein, D gene, V gene, clone size, J gene. A D gene is named only where the DNA matches it firmly. Size tells how often a clone was seen (once, few, many) or the class of an expanded clone, and some rows leave it out.

cdr3_nt: TGTGCCAGCAGCCAGGCTGGGACTAGCGGGCAATACAATGAGCAGTTCTTC; cdr3_aa: CASSQAGTSGQYNEQFF; d_call: TRBD2; v_call: TRBV4-2; clone_size: -; j_call: TRBJ2-1
cdr3_nt: TGTGCCAGCAGCTTTGGGACAGGGGGCTTTGCCAAAAACATTCAGTACTTC; cdr3_aa: CASSFGTGGFAKNIQYF; d_call: TRBD1; v_call: TRBV5-5; clone_size: -; j_call: TRBJ2-4
cdr3_nt: TGCGCCAGCAGCTTGGCCGCGGGCCGTTCCTACAATGAGCAGTTCTTC; cdr3_aa: CASSLAAGRSYNEQFF; d_call: -; v_call: TRBV5-1; clone_size: -; j_call: TRBJ2-1
cdr3_nt: TGTGCCTGGAGCGACTCGCCCCGGGACAGGTCTTCCGAGCAGTACTTC; cdr3_aa: CAWSDSPRDRSSEQYF; d_call: TRBD1; v_call: TRBV30; clone_size: -; j_call: TRBJ2-7
cdr3_nt: TGTGCCAGCAGCCCCCAACTAGCGATAGCGGGGACGTACGAGCAGTACTTC; cdr3_aa: CASSPQLAIAGTYEQYF; d_call: TRBD2; v_call: TRBV7-9; clone_size: -; j_call: TRBJ2-7
cdr3_nt: TGTGCCAGCAGCAAAGACAGGCTAGAAGAGGCCCAGTACTTC; cdr3_aa: CASSKDRLEEAQYF; d_call: -; v_call: TRBV21-1; clone_size: once; j_call: TRBJ2-5
cdr3_nt: TGTGCCAGCAGCATAGGGGGGGCAACTAATGAAAAACTGTTTTTT; cdr3_aa: CASSIGGATNEKLFF; d_call: -; v_call: TRBV5-8; clone_size: once; j_call: TRBJ1-4
cdr3_nt: TGTGCCAGCAGCTTGGGCAGGGATAATGGCTATGGCTACACCTTC; cdr3_aa: CASSLGRDNGYGYTF; d_call: -; v_call: TRBV5-6; clone_size: -; j_call: TRBJ1-2
cdr3_nt: TGTGCCAGCAGCTCACAGGGGGCGAGCTCCTACGAGCAGTACTTC; cdr3_aa: CASSSQGASSYEQYF; d_call: TRBD1; v_call: TRBV9; clone_size: few; j_call: TRBJ2-7
cdr3_nt: TGTGCCAGCAGCTCAACCACTGGAGCCCGCAACAATGAGCAGTTCTTC; cdr3_aa: CASSSTTGARNNEQFF; d_call: -; v_call: TRBV7-3; clone_size: few; j_call: TRBJ2-1
cdr3_nt: TGTGCCAGCAGCTTAGGCCCGGGACAGGGGACCTACGAGCAGTACTTC; cdr3_aa: CASSLGPGQGTYEQYF; d_call: TRBD1; v_call: TRBV11-3; clone_size: few; j_call: TRBJ2-7
cdr3_nt: TGTGCCAGCAGTTGGGACAACCAAGAGACCCAGTACTTC; cdr3_aa: CASSWDNQETQYF; d_call: -; v_call: TRBV6-1; clone_size: -; j_call: TRBJ2-5
cdr3_nt: TGTGCCATCAGTGGGACAGACGATCAGCCCCAGCATTTT; cdr3_aa: CAISGTDDQPQHF; d_call: -; v_call: TRBV10-3; clone_size: -; j_call: TRBJ1-5
cdr3_nt: TGTGCCAGCAGCTCCTCGGGAGGGAAGAACTACGAGCAGTACTTC; cdr3_aa: CASSSSGGKNYEQYF; d_call: TRBD2; v_call: TRBV11-2; clone_size: -; j_call: TRBJ2-7
cdr3_nt: TGTGCCAGCAGACCCCCCGGGACAGTCCCCAACACCGGGGAGCTGTTTTTT; cdr3_aa: CASRPPGTVPNTGELFF; d_call: TRBD1; v_call: TRBV7-9; clone_size: -; j_call: TRBJ2-2
cdr3_nt: TGTGCCAGCACCCGAAGGGGTATCAGCAATCAGCCCCAGCATTTT; cdr3_aa: CASTRRGISNQPQHF; d_call: -; v_call: TRBV27; clone_size: -; j_call: TRBJ1-5
cdr3_nt: TGTGCCAGCCTGGAGCGGGTTCAAACCGGGGAGCTGTTTTTT; cdr3_aa: CASLERVQTGELFF; d_call: -; v_call: TRBV19; clone_size: -; j_call: TRBJ2-2
cdr3_nt: TGTGCCAGCCACCGGGACAGGGCCTACGAGCAGTACTTC; cdr3_aa: CASHRDRAYEQYF; d_call: TRBD1; v_call: TRBV6-1; clone_size: -; j_call: TRBJ2-7
cdr3_nt: TGTGCCAGCAGTCAGGCAGGGGTATCGATGAACACTGAAGCTTTCTTT; cdr3_aa: CASSQAGVSMNTEAFF; d_call: -; v_call: TRBV2; clone_size: -; j_call: TRBJ1-1
cdr3_nt: TGTGCCAGCAGCATCCGGACAGGTTGGGGGGAGCTGTTTTTT; cdr3_aa: CASSIRTGWGELFF; d_call: TRBD1; v_call: TRBV14; clone_size: -; j_call: TRBJ2-2
cdr3_nt: TGTGCCAGCAGTGAAGTGGGCTACTACGAGCAGTACTTC; cdr3_aa: CASSEVGYYEQYF; d_call: -; v_call: TRBV6-5; clone_size: few; j_call: TRBJ2-7
cdr3_nt: TGTGCCAGCAGCCGCACCGGGACAGGGGCTGAAAAACTGTTTTTT; cdr3_aa: CASSRTGTGAEKLFF; d_call: TRBD1; v_call: TRBV7-9; clone_size: -; j_call: TRBJ1-4
cdr3_nt: TGTGCCAGCAGGGAGGTCAGTTGGAACATTCAGTACTTC; cdr3_aa: CASREVSWNIQYF; d_call: -; v_call: TRBV2; clone_size: -; j_call: TRBJ2-4
cdr3_nt: TGCAGCGTTGGGGACAGGGTCAATCAGCCCCAGCATTTT; cdr3_aa: CSVGDRVNQPQHF; d_call: TRBD1; v_call: TRBV29-1; clone_size: -; j_call: TRBJ1-5
cdr3_nt: TGTGCCAGCAGCGCCCGGGACAGAATTGGCAATCAGCCCCAGCATTTT; cdr3_aa: CASSARDRIGNQPQHF; d_call: TRBD1; v_call: TRBV5-5; clone_size: -; j_call: TRBJ1-5
cdr3_nt: TGCGCCAGCGGCAGGGGACAGGACTACGAGCAGTACTTC; cdr3_aa: CASGRGQDYEQYF; d_call: TRBD1; v_call: TRBV5-1; clone_size: -; j_call: TRBJ2-7
cdr3_nt: TGTGCCTGGGGCGGTGGGACTGAAGCTTTCTTT; cdr3_aa: CAWGGGTEAFF; d_call: -; v_call: TRBV30; clone_size: -; j_call: TRBJ1-1
cdr3_nt: TGTGCCAGCAGCATCCGGGAGCATGGGAACACCGGGGAGCTGTTTTTT; cdr3_aa: CASSIREHGNTGELFF; d_call: -; v_call: TRBV9; clone_size: -; j_call: TRBJ2-2
cdr3_nt: TGTGCCAGCAGTTACTCGACGGGACAGGGTGACACTGAAGCTTTCTTT; cdr3_aa: CASSYSTGQGDTEAFF; d_call: TRBD1; v_call: TRBV6-6; clone_size: -; j_call: TRBJ1-1
cdr3_nt: TGTGCCAGCAGTTTACCGGGACTAGCGGGAGCCAATGAGCAGTTCTTC; cdr3_aa: CASSLPGLAGANEQFF; d_call: TRBD2; v_call: TRBV28; clone_size: -; j_call: TRBJ2-1
cdr3_nt: TGCGCCAGCAGCTTGGGGGGGGCAACTAATGAAAAACTGTTTTTT; cdr3_aa: CASSLGGATNEKLFF; d_call: -; v_call: TRBV5-1; clone_size: once; j_call: TRBJ1-4
cdr3_nt: TGCGCCAGCAGCTTGTCTACTAGCGGTAGCACAGATACGCAGTATTTT; cdr3_aa: CASSLSTSGSTDTQYF; d_call: TRBD2; v_call: TRBV5-1; clone_size: -; j_call: TRBJ2-3
cdr3_nt: TGTGCCAGCAGCCCCGGGGAATCCCGAAACTACGAGCAGTACTTC; cdr3_aa: CASSPGESRNYEQYF; d_call: -; v_call: TRBV9; clone_size: -; j_call: TRBJ2-7
cdr3_nt: TGTGCCAGTAGTTCGAAGGGACAGGGCCACTACGAGCAGTACTTC; cdr3_aa: CASSSKGQGHYEQYF; d_call: TRBD1; v_call: TRBV19; clone_size: -; j_call: TRBJ2-7
cdr3_nt: TGTGCCAGCAGCTCCAGTTCCCTAGGCCAAGAGACCCAGTACTTC; cdr3_aa: CASSSSSLGQETQYF; d_call: -; v_call: TRBV28; clone_size: once; j_call: TRBJ2-5
cdr3_nt: TGTGCCAGCAGTGAGGACAGGGGTTTGGACGAGCAGTACTTC; cdr3_aa: CASSEDRGLDEQYF; d_call: TRBD1; v_call: TRBV27; clone_size: -; j_call: TRBJ2-7
cdr3_nt: TGTGCCAGCAGCGTAGTCCCGGGGGGGGGCGAGCAGTACTTC; cdr3_aa: CASSVVPGGGEQYF; d_call: TRBD2; v_call: TRBV9; clone_size: -; j_call: TRBJ2-7
cdr3_nt: TGTGCCAGCTCACCCGAACAGAACTTAAATGAAAAACTGTTTTTT; cdr3_aa: CASSPEQNLNEKLFF; d_call: -; v_call: TRBV18; clone_size: -; j_call: TRBJ1-4
cdr3_nt: TGTGCCAGCAGCCGATCTAGCGGGGGACACTACGAGCAGTACTTC; cdr3_aa: CASSRSSGGHYEQYF; d_call: TRBD2; v_call: TRBV6-5; clone_size: -; j_call: TRBJ2-7
cdr3_nt: TGTTCCAGCAGCACAGTAAATCCGGGGGGGCCAAGCGGGGAGCTGTTTTTT; cdr3_aa: CSSSTVNPGGPSGELFF; d_call: TRBD2; v_call: TRBV7-9; clone_size: once; j_call: TRBJ2-2
cdr3_nt: TGTGCCAGCAGCCCCTTGGGGGGAGGTGAAAAACTGTTTTTT; cdr3_aa: CASSPLGGGEKLFF; d_call: -; v_call: TRBV9; clone_size: -; j_call: TRBJ1-4
cdr3_nt: TGTGCCAGTAGCCCCGGGACTATGTACAATGAGCAGTTCTTC; cdr3_aa: CASSPGTMYNEQFF; d_call: TRBD2; v_call: TRBV19; clone_size: few; j_call: TRBJ2-1
cdr3_nt: TGTGCCAGCACCCAAACGGCTAGCGGCAACACCGGGGAGCTGTTTTTT; cdr3_aa: CASTQTASGNTGELFF; d_call: TRBD2; v_call: TRBV6-6; clone_size: -; j_call: TRBJ2-2
cdr3_nt: TGTGCCAGCAGTTTGGAGCCTATAGAAGCGTATTACAATGAGCACCTCTTC; cdr3_aa: CASSLEPIEAYYNEHLF; d_call: -; v_call: TRBV28; clone_size: few; j_call: TRBJ2-1
cdr3_nt: TGTGCCAGCAGCTGGGGGGGGACTTTCCAAGATACGCAGTATTTT; cdr3_aa: CASSWGGTFQDTQYF; d_call: TRBD2; v_call: TRBV5-8; clone_size: -; j_call: TRBJ2-3
cdr3_nt: TGTTCCAGCAGCTTCGGGGAGGCGGGCTACACCTTC; cdr3_aa: CSSSFGEAGYTF; d_call: -; v_call: TRBV7-9; clone_size: -; j_call: TRBJ1-2
cdr3_nt: TGTGCCTGGAGCCTATCTAGCGGATTAGATACGCAGTATTTT; cdr3_aa: CAWSLSSGLDTQYF; d_call: TRBD2; v_call: TRBV30; clone_size: -; j_call: TRBJ2-3
cdr3_nt: TGTGCCAGTAGTCACAGGGGGCTCGATCAGCCCCAGCATTTT; cdr3_aa: CASSHRGLDQPQHF; d_call: TRBD1; v_call: TRBV19; clone_size: -; j_call: TRBJ1-5
cdr3_nt: TGTGCCAGCAGTTTACGGCAGGGAGGAGAAAAACTGTTTTTT; cdr3_aa: CASSLRQGGEKLFF; d_call: -; v_call: TRBV28; clone_size: -; j_call: TRBJ1-4
cdr3_nt: TGTGCCAGCAGTCCCCTTCTAGCGGGGGGGAGCTCCTACGAGCAGTACTTC; cdr3_aa: CASSPLLAGGSSYEQYF; d_call: TRBD2; v_call: TRBV27; clone_size: -; j_call: TRBJ2-7
cdr3_nt: TGTGCCAGCAGCTTAGGAGGCGGGGCTAGCGGCTACACCTTC; cdr3_aa: CASSLGGGASGYTF; d_call: -; v_call: TRBV7-2; clone_size: few; j_call: TRBJ1-2
cdr3_nt: TGTGCCACCAACCGAAAGGGACTAGCGGGGGCCGGGGAGCTGTTTTTT; cdr3_aa: CATNRKGLAGAGELFF; d_call: TRBD2; v_call: TRBV15; clone_size: once; j_call: TRBJ2-2
cdr3_nt: TGCGCCAGCAGCTTGGAAACTCAGGGCCCCCAAGCTTTCTTT; cdr3_aa: CASSLETQGPQAFF; d_call: -; v_call: TRBV5-1; clone_size: -; j_call: TRBJ1-1
cdr3_nt: TGTGCCAGCTCACCGCCGGGACAGGGCTATGGCTACACCTTC; cdr3_aa: CASSPPGQGYGYTF; d_call: TRBD1; v_call: TRBV18; clone_size: -; j_call: TRBJ1-2
cdr3_nt: TGTGCCAGCAGCCCCCAGACACTAGCCGGCCAAGAGACCCAGTACTTC; cdr3_aa: CASSPQTLAGQETQYF; d_call: -; v_call: TRBV13; clone_size: -; j_call: TRBJ2-5
cdr3_nt: TGTGCCAGTAGTATAGGCCGACAGGGGGTAAATACTGAAGCTTTCTTT; cdr3_aa: CASSIGRQGVNTEAFF; d_call: TRBD1; v_call: TRBV19; clone_size: -; j_call: TRBJ1-1
cdr3_nt: TGTGCCAGCAGTCCGGGCGACAGATTCACCGGGGAGCTGTTTTTT; cdr3_aa: CASSPGDRFTGELFF; d_call: -; v_call: TRBV27; clone_size: -; j_call: TRBJ2-2
cdr3_nt: TGCGCCAGCAGTCTTCACATCCAAGAGACCCAGTACTTC; cdr3_aa: CASSLHIQETQYF; d_call: -; v_call: TRBV10-1; clone_size: -; j_call: TRBJ2-5
cdr3_nt: TGTGCCAGCAGCCCCGGGACTAGCGGTGGGATAGAGCAGTACTTC; cdr3_aa: CASSPGTSGGIEQYF; d_call: TRBD2; v_call: TRBV9; clone_size: -; j_call: TRBJ2-7